The next 8 T cell receptor beta chains were all read from a single sample in a study of blood T cell repertoires in COVID-19 (dated by TCRdb to 2020 to 2022). The library relied on the immunoSEQ multiplex PCR assay. TCRdb carries this immuneACCESS record with in-frame sequences only. Its versions omit some clonotypes, under half of them owing to an unresolved V gene in the studies checked, with the rest unexplained. This sample is represented by 450,000 to 500,000 clones; approximately 85% of them were singletons. The biggest ten clones account for 3.2% of the sample. Sequencing was performed on peripheral blood. All receptors come from a human donor in a cohort sampled during active COVID-19.

This clone has just a few counts. This chain connects TRBV5-1 to TRBJ2-6, with 7 bases fitting TRBD1. The junction had 5 bases not matched to a gene; V was cut back by 2 bases and J by 3 bases. Germline V gene data show CDR1 as SGHRS and CDR2 as YFSETQ. The CDR3 consists of 16 residues. For the CDR3, the DNA is TGCGCCAGCAGCTTAACAGGGGACAGTGGGGCCAACGTCCTGACTTTC. This translates into CASSLTGDSGANVLTF. The full variable domain, its missing parts supplied by reference TRBV5-1 and TRBJ2-6, is KAGVTQTPRYLIKTRGQQVTLSCSPISGHRSVSWYQQTPGQGLQFLFEYFSETQRNKGNFPGRFSGRQFSNSRSEMNVSTLELGDSALYLCASSLTGDSGANVLTFGAGSRLTVL.

The chain uses TRBV5-4 and TRBJ1-2; D not certain. Trimming stripped 0 bases from V and 6 bases from J, with 9 bases between. This CDR3 has 13 amino acids. Germline CDR1 reads SGHNT; CDR2 reads YYREEE (reference sequence). Here the CDR3 reads CASSLDGEDGYTF. In DNA, the CDR3 is TGTGCCAGCAGCTTGGATGGGGAGGATGGCTACACCTTC.

The gene calls are TRBV5-6 and TRBJ2-1; TRBD2 agrees at 14 bases. Germline CDR1 SGHDT, CDR2 YYEEEE. This CDR3 region has 14 residues. The CDR3 nucleotides read TGTGCGTCACTTGGGACTAGCGGGAGCAATGAGCAGTTCTTC. It codes for CASLGTSGSNEQFF.

V and J are TRBV2 and TRBJ2-6; 8 nucleotides align to TRBD2. Germline values: CDR1 SNHLY, CDR2 FYNNEI. This CDR3 region has 17 residues. J was trimmed by 0 bases and V by 6 bases; bases with no gene match: 7. CDR3 protein: CASRVGLATSGANVLTF. Written as DNA, the CDR3 is TGTGCCAGCAGGGTTGGACTAGCTACCTCTGGGGCCAACGTCCTGACTTTC. The variable domain in full, with the rest retrieved from reference TRBV2 and TRBJ2-6, is EPEVTQTPSHQVTQMGQEVILRCVPISNHLYFYWYRQILGQKVEFLVSFYNNEISEKSEIFDDQFSVERPDGSNFTLKIRSTKLEDSAMYFCASRVGLATSGANVLTFGAGSRLTVL.

The gene calls are TRBV6-5 and TRBJ2-7; 7 nucleotides agree with TRBD1. V lost 6 bases and J lost 7; bases outside the gene matches: 15. The CDR3 totals 15 residues. The germline V gene encodes CDR1 MNHEY and CDR2 SVGAGI. CDR3 loop: CASSLTGEGAREQYF. The CDR3, as DNA: TGTGCCAGCAGCCTAACAGGGGAAGGGGCTCGTGAGCAGTACTTC.

This chain connects TRBV10-3 to TRBJ2-1, with TRBD2 matching 11 bases. There are 16 residues in the CDR3. The junction had 5 bases not matched to a gene; V was cut back by 0 bases and J by 7 bases. Germline V gene lookup returns CDR1 ENHRY and CDR2 SYGVKD. CDR3 coding DNA: TGTGCCATCAGTGAGTCCGGGACTAGCGGCTTTAATGAGCAGTTCTTC. Translating it yields CAISESGTSGFNEQFF.

The rearrangement uses TRBV5-6 and TRBJ2-1; a weak D match, TRBD2 (5 bases). Germline CDR1 is SGHDT and CDR2 is YYEEEE. The CDR3 is made up of 15 amino acids. The V end lost 1 base, the J end lost 1 base, and 9 bases lay between the germline ends. The DNA of the CDR3 is TGTGCCAGCAGCTTGAAAAGCGGTTCCTACAATGAGCAGTTCTTC. Its protein product is CASSLKSGSYNEQFF.

This chain joins TRBV24-1 and TRBJ2-3, with D perhaps TRBD1 (6 bases). The CDR3 extends over 14 amino acids. V was pared by 6 bases and J by 1 base, with 10 bases between. The germline V gene has CDR1 KGHDR and CDR2 SFDVKD. The CDR3 nucleotides read TGTGCCACCAGTATGGCAGGGGGCACAGATACGCAGTATTTT. Translated, it gives CATSMAGGTDTQYF.